This T cell receptor (beta chain) was captured in a study of response to subunit inactivated influenza vaccine. Study-wide points: Authors suggested each seasonal flu vaccination may recruit only limited numbers of new T cells.

This CDR3 comprises 15 residues. CDR1 is SGHAT and CDR2 is FQNNGV in the germline V gene. V lost 5 bases, J lost 1 base, and 9 bases lay in between. Note on this clonotype: The target antigen is unknown.

Via MiXCR, TCRdb re-called the RT-PCR reads, giving one row per CDR3 protein. The data hold more than 600,000 distinct CDR3 sequences, with around 20% observed a single time. The sequence derives from a man aged 50 to 60 who received an inactivated influenza vaccine. The sequences come from PBMCs from blood, collected more than 4 days after vaccination. The chain uses TRBV11-2 and TRBJ2-6; no definite D call. In DNA form, the CDR3 reads TGTGCCAGCAGCAATGACCGGTCTGGGGCCAACGTCCTGACTTTC. Protein sequence: CASSNDRSGANVLTF.